The present T cell receptor beta chain was sequenced within a study of cytomegalovirus exposure and HLA in healthy donors. 13 Jbeta primers and 60 Vbeta primers were used for the PCR. Data came from immunoSEQ multiplex PCR; TCRdb stores just in-frame clones and leaves some out. Here the sample spans over 150,000 clones, about 70% being singletons. The CDR3 extends over 17 amino acids. Trimming cost V 5 bases and J 5 bases, with 24 bases left between them. The germline V gene has CDR1 LNHDA and CDR2 SQIVND (reference sequence). This clonotype was obtained from a man between 18 and 29 years old in good health and CMV-seronegative. The sequenced sample consisted of PBMCs. The chain employs TRBV19 and TRBJ1-2, with a weak D call TRBD1 (6 bases). CDR3 nucleotides: TGTGCCAGTAGTGCCATCCCCCCGCAGGGGAGTAGGTATGGCTACACCTTC. Residues: CASSAIPPQGSRYGYTF.